This T cell receptor (beta chain) was obtained from a study of human T cells and chemical hapten exposure. Across the study: Weekly scalp doses of diphenylcyclopropenone were given to patients during the approximately 23-week study. Patch testing was performed with 0.01% DPC on the upper back, with reading at 6 days. The study's findings and limits: Donors, who had alopecia, may show an immune response that differs from healthy people's.

TCRdb ran MiXCR on the RACE reads and lists one entry per CDR3 protein. The table shows approximately 90,000 distinct CDR3 sequences, with under 15% occurring only once. V shed 2 bases and J shed 3 bases, with 14 bases lying between them. The germline V gene has CDR1 MGHRA and CDR2 YSYEKL. The CDR3 runs 15 residues. This clonotype showed up just a few times. Its target is unknown. The time point here: patch test 1, 2 weeks after DPC sensitization. Treatment in this sample: therapeutic diphenylcyclopropenone sensitization with weekly scalp DPC. Patients had alopecia, were aged 18 to 70, and were not pregnant.

V usage is TRBV4-1 and J usage is TRBJ2-7; D remains unclear. The TCR sequence derives from a middle-aged woman with alopecia areata. Some clones in this sample may be carry-over from other donors' samples. The material sequenced was whole blood, taken in connection with sensitization to the hapten diphenylcyclopropenone (DPC). The CDR3 coding sequence is TGCGCCAGCAGCCAAAAGCATCCGACCAGCTACGAGCAGTACTTC. This codes for CASSQKHPTSYEQYF.